Below, 8 T cell receptor beta chains from the same sample are listed, as sequenced in a study of PD-1 and CTLA-4 blockade in melanoma. The method was immunoSEQ multiplex PCR; TCRdb's version includes in-frame clones alone and lacks a portion of them. The table records 20,000 or so clones, around 88% of them present only once. The source material was CD8+ T cells from peripheral blood, sampled before anti-PD-1 treatment. These receptors were collected from a human donor with melanoma.

This clone was seen only once. The V call is TRBV7-8, the J call TRBJ2-1; 8 bases agree with TRBD1. V lost 5 bases and J lost 6; bases outside the gene matches: 9. Germline-derived CDR1 and CDR2 are SGHVS and FQNEAQ. The CDR3 loop spans 15 amino acids. CDR3 nucleotide sequence: TGTGCCAGCAGCCCACTCGGACAGGGCATCAATGAGCAGTTCTTC. Amino acids: CASSPLGQGINEQFF.

The V and J genes are TRBV2 and TRBJ2-7; a possible D gene is TRBD2 (5 bases). Germline assignment: CDR1 SNHLY and CDR2 FYNNEI. V was clipped by 4 bases and J by 6 bases, with 10 bases between them. The CDR3 runs to 12 residues. For the CDR3, the DNA is TGTGCCAGCAGTGGAGGGTTCCCCGAGCAGTACTTC. Amino acid sequence: CASSGGFPEQYF.

V is TRBV29-1 and J is TRBJ2-1; TRBD2 matches 8 bases. Germline trimming cut 1 base from V and 2 bases from J; bases unmatched to any gene: 7. The length of the CDR3 is 16 residues. CDR1 and CDR2 (germline): SQVTM, ANQGSEA. CDR3 nucleotide sequence: TGCAGCGTTGAAGGTCTGAGCGGGGGTACCTACAATGAGCAGTTCTTC. Translating gives CSVEGLSGGTYNEQFF.

The genes are TRBV9 and TRBJ2-7; 7 nucleotides match TRBD1. V lost 0 bases and J lost 0; bases outside the gene matches: 6. The CDR3 contains 16 residues. Germline V gene lookup returns CDR1 SGDLS and CDR2 YYNGEE. This CDR3 reads CASSVEGTVSSYEQYF. CDR3 nucleotide sequence: TGTGCCAGCAGCGTAGAAGGGACAGTTAGCTCCTACGAGCAGTACTTC.

The rearrangement uses TRBV30 and TRBJ2-7, with 10 nucleotides matching TRBD1. Germline V gene lookup returns CDR1 GTSNPN and CDR2 SVGIG (reference sequence). CDR3 length: 13 residues. V was clipped by 8 bases and J by 4 bases; unmatched bases: 8. Here the CDR3 reads CARRGQGIYEQYF. The DNA of the CDR3 is TGTGCCCGACGGGGACAGGGGATTTACGAGCAGTACTTC.

The gene calls are TRBV7-2 and TRBJ1-5, with TRBD1 as a possible D gene (6 bases). Trimming left V 4 bases short and J 6 bases short, with 13 bases between. This CDR3 contains 14 residues. Germline V lookup: CDR1 SGHTA, CDR2 FQGNSA. The CDR3 DNA sequence: TGTGCCAGCAGCTCCTGGACAGAGAGTCAGCCCCAGCATTTT. Residues: CASSSWTESQPQHF. Looking up the rest from reference TRBV7-2 and TRBJ1-5 gives the full variable domain: GAGVSQSPSNKVTEKGKDVELRCDPISGHTALYWYRQSLGQGLEFLIYFQGNSAPDKSGLPSDRFSAERTGGSVSTLTIQRTQQEDSAVYLCASSSWTESQPQHFGDGTRLSIL.

The gene calls are TRBV11-1 and TRBJ2-2; D call uncertain. Trimming pared 3 bases from V and 8 bases from J, leaving 7 bases between. Per the germline V gene, CDR1 is SGHAT and CDR2 is FQDESV (reference sequence). The CDR3 totals 12 residues. The CDR3 is CASSFIGGELFF. CDR3 DNA sequence: TGTGCCAGCAGCTTTATAGGGGGGGAGCTGTTTTTT. Using reference TRBV11-1 and TRBJ2-2 for the parts outside the CDR3, the full variable domain is EAEVAQSPRYKITEKSQAVAFWCDPISGHATLYWYRQILGQGPELLVQFQDESVVDDSQLPKDRFSAERLKGVDSTLKIQPAELGDSAMYLCASSFIGGELFFGEGSRLTVL.

The chain combines TRBV7-9 with TRBJ2-7, with 7 bases fitting TRBD2. The V gene end was trimmed by 5 bases and the J gene end by 2 bases; junction bases not matched to a gene: 6. Per the germline V gene, CDR1 is SEHNR and CDR2 is FQNEAQ (reference sequence). CDR3 size: 14 residues. Written as DNA, the CDR3 is TGTGCCAGCAGCCCCGTGGGGGGGGCCTACGAGCAGTACTTC. Its protein product is CASSPVGGAYEQYF.